The present entry profiles one TCR beta chain with its context. The entry originates in a study of blood T cells in healthy people across ages. The wider study: Per two T cells, template switching captured roughly one barcoded beta molecule.

V lost 8 bases and J lost 2, with 16 bases in between. The CDR3 loop spans 14 amino acids. Germline loops: CDR1 SGHDN, CDR2 FVKESK. With a J-beta primer mix and a sample-barcoded 5' primer, a second PCR ran roughly 6 to 11 cycles. No fewer than 2.5 million CDR3-containing paired-end reads came from each sample. From the 5' RACE reads, TCRdb called clonotypes with MiXCR, one entry per CDR3 protein. Found here are around 2 million distinct CDR3 sequences, 30% to 40% of them singletons; the top ten hold about 23%. This sequence originates from a human donor in good health. The sequencing sample was made of blood. The chain couples TRBV14 to TRBJ2-7; maybe TRBD2 (5 bases). The CDR3 bases are TGTGCCAGCTCTCAACACGAGGGTACCTACGAGCAGTACTTC. It is translated as CASSQHEGTYEQYF.